This T cell receptor (beta chain) was sequenced in a study of shared clonotypes between healthy human individuals. Approximately 100 million PBMCs per unsorted sample were used for genomic DNA. Evenly divided among several immunoSEQ plates was the genomic DNA of each subset. Original handling: ImmunoSEQ sequences covered only the junction and lacked quality scores; filtering therefore differed. Profiling relied on immunoSEQ multiplex PCR, and the TCRdb table lists in-frame clones only, not all of them. Clone size and the V and J calls come from that table; the DNA yielded D and trimming. The table lists about 470,000 clones, 70% to 80% of them singletons. This CDR3 is 16 amino acids long. V lost 0 bases and J lost 3; bases outside the gene matches: 2. Looked up from germline, CDR1 is LGHNA and CDR2 is YNFKEQ.

The sequenced sample was PBMCs. This sequence was found in a woman aged 35 to 49 in good health. Some clones in this sample may be carry-over from other donors' samples. The chain couples TRBV4-2 to TRBJ2-7, with 13 positions matching TRBD2. The CDR3 is CASSQETSGRSYEQYF. The CDR3 nucleotides are TGTGCCAGCAGCCAAGAGACTAGCGGGAGGAGCTACGAGCAGTACTTC.